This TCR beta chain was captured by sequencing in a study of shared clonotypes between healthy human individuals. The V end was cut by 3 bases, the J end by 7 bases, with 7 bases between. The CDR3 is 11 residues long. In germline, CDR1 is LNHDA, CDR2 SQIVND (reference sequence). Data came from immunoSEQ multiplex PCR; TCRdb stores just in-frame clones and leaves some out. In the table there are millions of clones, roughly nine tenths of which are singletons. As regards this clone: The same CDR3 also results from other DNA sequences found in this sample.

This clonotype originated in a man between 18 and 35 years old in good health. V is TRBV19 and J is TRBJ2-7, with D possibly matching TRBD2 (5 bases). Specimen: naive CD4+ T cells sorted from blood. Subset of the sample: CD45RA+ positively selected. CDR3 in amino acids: CASSMRGEQYF. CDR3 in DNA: TGTGCCAGTAGTATGCGAGGGGAGCAGTACTTC.